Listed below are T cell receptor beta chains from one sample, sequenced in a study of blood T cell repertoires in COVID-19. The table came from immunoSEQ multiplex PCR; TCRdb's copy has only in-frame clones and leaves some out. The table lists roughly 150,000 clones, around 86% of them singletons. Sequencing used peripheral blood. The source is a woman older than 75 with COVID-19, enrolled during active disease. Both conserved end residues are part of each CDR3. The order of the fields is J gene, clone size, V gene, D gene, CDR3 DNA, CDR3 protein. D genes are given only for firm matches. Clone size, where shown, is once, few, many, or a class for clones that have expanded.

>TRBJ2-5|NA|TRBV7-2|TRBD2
TGTGCCAGCAGCTCAGGACTAGCCCAGTACTTC
CASSSGLAQYF
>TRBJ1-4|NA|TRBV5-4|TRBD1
TGTGCCAGCAGCCCACCTCCGACAGGGAATAATGAAAAACTGTTTTTT
CASSPPPTGNNEKLFF
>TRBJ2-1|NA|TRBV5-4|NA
TGTGCCAGCAGCCAAAGTCCCTCAGTCTCCTACAATGAGCAGTTCTTC
CASSQSPSVSYNEQFF
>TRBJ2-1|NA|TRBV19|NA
TGTGCCAGTAAGTTTCGGCAGGGGTACAATGAGCAGTTCTTC
CASKFRQGYNEQFF
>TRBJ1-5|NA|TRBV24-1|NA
TGTGCCACCCGAGAGACAGCTGATCAGCCCCAGCATTTT
CATRETADQPQHF
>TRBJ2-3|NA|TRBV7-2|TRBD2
TGTGCCAGCAGCGTATCGGGTGCGGCGGGAGGGAATAAGTATTTT
CASSVSGAAGGNKYF
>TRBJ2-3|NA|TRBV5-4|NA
TGTGCCAGCAGCGGACCGGGACAAACTGATACGCAGTATTTT
CASSGPGQTDTQYF
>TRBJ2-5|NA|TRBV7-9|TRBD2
TGTGCCAGCAGCCTCGAGCGACTAGCGCGCCAAGAGACCCAGTACTTC
CASSLERLARQETQYF
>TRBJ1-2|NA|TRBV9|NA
TGTGCCAGCAGCGAGGACATTACCTATGGCTACACCTTC
CASSEDITYGYTF
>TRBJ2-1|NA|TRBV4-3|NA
TGCGCCAGCAGCCAAGATCCCTTTCGGAATGAGCAGTTCTTC
CASSQDPFRNEQFF
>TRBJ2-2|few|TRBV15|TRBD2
TGTGCCACCAGCAGAGAACTAGCGGGAGCCGGGGAGCTGTTTTTT
CATSRELAGAGELFF
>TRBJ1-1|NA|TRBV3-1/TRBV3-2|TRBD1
TGTGCCAGCAGCCAAGATTTAACAGGGGGTAACACTGAAGCTTTCTTT
CASSQDLTGGNTEAFF
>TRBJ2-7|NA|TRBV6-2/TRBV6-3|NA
TGTGCCAGCAGTCCCCTCGGAGCGGTCTCCTACGAGCAGTACTTC
CASSPLGAVSYEQYF
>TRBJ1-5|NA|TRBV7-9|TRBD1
TGTGCCAGCAGCTACGGGACAGGGGGTGGCAATCAGCCCCAGCATTTT
CASSYGTGGGNQPQHF
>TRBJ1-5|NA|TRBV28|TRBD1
TGTGCCAGCAGTCTGGTGACAGGGGCCACTGGGCCCCAGCATTTT
CASSLVTGATGPQHF
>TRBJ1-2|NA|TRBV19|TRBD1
TGTGCCAGTAGTACAGGACAGGGGGCGCTTTGGAACTATGGCTACACCTTC
CASSTGQGALWNYGYTF
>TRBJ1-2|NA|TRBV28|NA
TGTGCCAGCAGTGGTCGGCAACTTGGAGGAGAAGGCTACACCTTC
CASSGRQLGGEGYTF
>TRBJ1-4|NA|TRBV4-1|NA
TGCGCCAGCAGCCGAACGGCTAATGAAAAACTGTTTTTT
CASSRTANEKLFF
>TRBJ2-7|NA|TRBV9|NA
TGTGCCAGCAGCCCCGACCGGGGGTACGAGCAGTACTTC
CASSPDRGYEQYF
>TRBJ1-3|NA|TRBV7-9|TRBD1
TGTGCCAGCAGCTTAGAAGGACAGGGGGCAAGAAACACCATATATTTT
CASSLEGQGARNTIYF
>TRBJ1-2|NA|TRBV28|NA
TGTGCCAGCAGTTTGGGGTCTGACAGAACCTATGGCTACACCTTC
CASSLGSDRTYGYTF
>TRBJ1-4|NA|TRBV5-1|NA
TGCGCCAGCAGTTACGGACGGGGAGAAAAACTGTTTTTT
CASSYGRGEKLFF
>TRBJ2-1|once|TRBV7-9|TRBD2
TGTGCCAGCAGCCCGGGGGGCAATGAGCAGTTCTTC
CASSPGGNEQFF
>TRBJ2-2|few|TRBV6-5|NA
TGTGCCAGCAGTTATCTCAGGGTAACCACCGGGGAGCTGTTTTTT
CASSYLRVTTGELFF
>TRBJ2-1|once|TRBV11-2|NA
TGTGCCAGCAGCTTAGGTCGGGGGAACAATGAGCAGTTCTTC
CASSLGRGNNEQFF
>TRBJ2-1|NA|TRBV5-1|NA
TGCGCCAGCAGCTTGGTGCAGGGCTCCTACAATGAGCAGTTCTTC
CASSLVQGSYNEQFF
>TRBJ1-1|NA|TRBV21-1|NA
TGTGCCAGTCTGGGGGCCTTGGTCACTGAAGCTTTCTTT
CASLGALVTEAFF
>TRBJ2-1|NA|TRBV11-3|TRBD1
TGTGCCAGCAGCCCCCCGGGACAGGGGATTCGTGAGCAGTTCTTC
CASSPPGQGIREQFF
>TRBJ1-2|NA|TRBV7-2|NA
TGTGCCAGCAGCCACGCCCCAGGGAACAACAGCACCTTC
CASSHAPGNNSTF
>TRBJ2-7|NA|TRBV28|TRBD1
TGTGCCAGCAGGGGGACAGCCACCTACGAGCAGTACTTC
CASRGTATYEQYF
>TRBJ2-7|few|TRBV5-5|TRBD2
TGTGCCAGCATCGCGGGAGCTAGCGGGAGTGGGTACGAGCAGTACTTC
CASIAGASGSGYEQYF
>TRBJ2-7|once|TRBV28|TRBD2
TGTGCCAGCAGTTCAACTAGCGGGAGGCCAAGCTCCTACGAGCAGTACTTC
CASSSTSGRPSSYEQYF
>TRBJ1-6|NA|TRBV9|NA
TGTGCCAGCAGCGTAGAGCCCTCCTATAATTCACCCCTCCACTTT
CASSVEPSYNSPLHF
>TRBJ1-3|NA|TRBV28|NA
TGTGCCAGCAGTTTGGCCACAGGCTCTGGAAACACCATATATTTT
CASSLATGSGNTIYF
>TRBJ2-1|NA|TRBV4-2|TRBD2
TGTGCCAGCAGCTCCGGACTAGCGGGGAACAATGAGCAGTTCTTC
CASSSGLAGNNEQFF
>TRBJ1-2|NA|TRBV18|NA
TGTGCCAGCTCACCAGATTCAGGCAGGGAAGTTGGCTACACCTTC
CASSPDSGREVGYTF
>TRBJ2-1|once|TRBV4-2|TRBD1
TGTGCCAGCAGCCCTACAGGGGTCTACAATGAGCAGTTCTTC
CASSPTGVYNEQFF
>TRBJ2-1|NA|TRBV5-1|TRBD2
TGCGCCAGCAAAATGGGACTAGCGGGGACCAATGAGCAGTTCTTC
CASKMGLAGTNEQFF
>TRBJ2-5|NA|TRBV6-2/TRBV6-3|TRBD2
TGTGCCAGCAGTTACTCCACGACTAGCGGGAGCCCCTGGACCCAGTACTTC
CASSYSTTSGSPWTQYF
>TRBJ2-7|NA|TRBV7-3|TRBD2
TGTGCCAGCAGCCAAGAAGCGGGGGCTTCCTACGAGCAGTACTTC
CASSQEAGASYEQYF
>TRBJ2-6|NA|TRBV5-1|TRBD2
TGCGCCAGCCGTACTAGCGGGAGCACTGGGGCCAACGTCCTGACTTTC
CASRTSGSTGANVLTF
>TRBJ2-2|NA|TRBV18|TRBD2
TGTGCCAGCTCACCACCTTCTAGCGGAAACACCGGGGAGCTGTTTTTT
CASSPPSSGNTGELFF
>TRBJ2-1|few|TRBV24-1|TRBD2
TGTGCCACCAGTGCCCCCGGACTAGCGGGAGCCAATGAGCAGTTCTTC
CATSAPGLAGANEQFF
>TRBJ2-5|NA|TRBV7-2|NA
TGTGCCAGCAGCCCTCAGGGGGGAAGCCAAGAGACCCAGTACTTC
CASSPQGGSQETQYF
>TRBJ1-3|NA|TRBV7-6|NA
TGTGCCAGCAGCTTAGGCACAGGGAACTCTGGAAACACCATATATTTT
CASSLGTGNSGNTIYF
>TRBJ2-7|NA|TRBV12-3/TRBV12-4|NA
TGTGCCAGCAGTTCACAGGGTGGGTACGAGCAGTACTTC
CASSSQGGYEQYF
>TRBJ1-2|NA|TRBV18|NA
TGTGCCAGCTCACCGGCAGGGTATGGCTACACCTTC
CASSPAGYGYTF
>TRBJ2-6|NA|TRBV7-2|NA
TGTGCCAGCAGCTTAAGGGCAGGGTCTGGGGCCAACGTCCTGACTTTC
CASSLRAGSGANVLTF
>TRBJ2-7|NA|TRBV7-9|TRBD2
TGTGCCAGCAGCCCCCCGGCTAGCGGGAGAGGGAGTGAGCAGTACTTC
CASSPPASGRGSEQYF
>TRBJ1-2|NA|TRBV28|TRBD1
TGTGCCAGCAGTTGGGGACAGGGGTATGGCTACACCTTC
CASSWGQGYGYTF
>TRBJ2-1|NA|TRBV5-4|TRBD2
TGTGCCAGCAGCTTCAGCGGGAGGGCCTCTAATGAGCAGTTCTTC
CASSFSGRASNEQFF
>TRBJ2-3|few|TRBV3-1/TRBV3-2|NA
TGTGCCAGCAGCCCCGGGGAGATCACAGATACGCAGTATTTT
CASSPGEITDTQYF
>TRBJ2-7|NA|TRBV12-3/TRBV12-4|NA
TGTGCCAGCAGCTCACAGGGAGCCTACGAGCAGTACTTC
CASSSQGAYEQYF
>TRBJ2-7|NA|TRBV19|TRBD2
TGTGCCAGTAGCGCCGGGACTAGCGGGACTCGCTACGAGCAGTACTTC
CASSAGTSGTRYEQYF